Shown below are 20 T cell receptor beta chains from a single sample sequenced in a study of cytomegalovirus exposure and HLA in healthy donors (dated by TCRdb to about 2017). Libraries were prepared through the immunoSEQ multiplex PCR assay. The multiplex PCR relied on a mix of 60 forward primers for TCR Vbeta segments and 13 reverse primers for TCR Jbeta segments. The source is immuneACCESS, and TCRdb retained only in-frame sequences with V and J called. Part of the clones is not carried over; for the studies checked, unresolved V genes explain less than half of this, and the remainder is unexplained. The sample records about 190,000 clones, roughly 80% of which are singletons. The biggest ten clones account for about 3.4% of the sample. The sample was PBMCs. The receptors come from a middle-aged man in good health and CMV-seropositive.

This clone appeared a few times. The J gene is TRBJ1-2, the V gene TRBV7-9, with 10 bases matching TRBD1. Trimming at V came to 5 bases and at J to 5 bases, leaving 11 bases not matched to a gene. The CDR3 consists of 16 residues. Germline V gives CDR1 SEHNR, CDR2 FQNEAQ (reference sequence). The CDR3 reads CASSQSTGGEVYGYTF. The CDR3 region has the DNA TGTGCCAGCAGCCAGTCGACAGGGGGCGAAGTTTATGGCTACACCTTC.

The genes are TRBV29-1 and TRBJ2-5; 9 nucleotides agree with TRBD1. The junction had 7 bases not matched to a gene; V was cut back by 4 bases and J by 1 base. Germline V CDR1 and CDR2: SQVTM, ANQGSEA. The CDR3 sequence is 15 residues long. The chain's CDR3 is CSVVRDRVFQETQYF. CDR3 bases: TGCAGCGTTGTCCGGGACAGGGTTTTCCAAGAGACCCAGTACTTC.

The V call is TRBV7-2, the J call TRBJ2-7, with 8 bases matching TRBD2. The CDR3 totals 15 residues. V lost 1 base and J lost 3; bases outside the gene matches: 5. Germline V gene lookup returns CDR1 SGHTA and CDR2 FQGNSA. CDR3 sequence (DNA): TGTGCCAGCAGCTTAGTACCTAGCGGGTACTACGAGCAGTACTTC. Translated: CASSLVPSGYYEQYF.

The genes are TRBV7-3 and TRBJ2-3; 9 bases align to TRBD2. Germline assignment: CDR1 SGHTA and CDR2 FQGTGA. The CDR3 has 15 residues. J was trimmed by 7 bases and V by 5 bases; bases with no gene match: 10. As DNA, the CDR3 is TGTGCCAGCAGCCCCATGGGCGGGAGGGCCCATACGCAGTATTTT. Its protein is CASSPMGGRAHTQYF.

Details on this clone: One end of the junction varies from germline; a read error may be responsible. As DNA, the CDR3 is TGTGCCAGCTCACCCAAAGACAGGGGTAGCGATCAGCCCCAGCATTTT. Translated, it gives CASSPKDRGSDQPQHF. The rearrangement uses TRBV18 and TRBJ1-5, with 8 nucleotides matching TRBD1. CDR1 and CDR2 from the germline V gene are KGHSH and LQKENI. The length of the CDR3 is 16 residues.

CDR3 loop: CASSYSYRQETQYF. The DNA for the CDR3 is TGTGCCAGCAGTTACTCTTATAGACAAGAGACCCAGTACTTC. The J gene is TRBJ2-5, the V gene TRBV6-5; no clear D. This CDR3 region has 14 residues. The ends were cut back, 0 bases at V and 2 bases at J, with 7 bases in the middle. The germline V gene has CDR1 MNHEY and CDR2 SVGAGI.

The gene calls are TRBV28 and TRBJ2-1, with D perhaps matching TRBD2 (6 bases). The CDR3 runs to 12 residues. Trimming removed 5 bases at V and 9 bases at J, with 11 bases between. Looked up from germline, CDR1 is MDHEN and CDR2 is SYDVKM. The CDR3 DNA sequence: TGTGCCAGCAGTCGAGGAGGGGTTGAGCAGTTCTTC. Translating it yields CASSRGGVEQFF.

This chain links TRBV6-1 with TRBJ2-5; 12 bases are a match to TRBD2. With 1 base clipped from V and 2 bases from J, the junction kept 2 bases outside the gene matches. The CDR3 is 16 residues long. Germline loops: CDR1 MNHNS, CDR2 SASEGT. DNA for the CDR3: TGTGCCAGCAGTGAAGTTGGACTAGCGGGACAAGAGACCCAGTACTTC. Amino acids: CASSEVGLAGQETQYF.

This chain uses TRBV28 with TRBJ2-7; perhaps TRBD1 as D (6 bases). Germline V gene data show CDR1 as MDHEN and CDR2 as SYDVKM. This CDR3 has 14 amino acids. Trimming left V 6 bases short and J 2 bases short, with 14 bases between. CDR3 sequence: CASSRGQPPYEQYF. The CDR3 bases are TGTGCCAGCAGCCGAGGACAGCCCCCCTACGAGCAGTACTTC.

The gene calls are TRBV6-1 and TRBJ1-1; no definite D call. V lost 1 base, J lost 0 bases, and 3 bases lay in between. The CDR3 is 13 amino acids. Germline CDR1 and CDR2: MNHNS and SASEGT. The CDR3 nucleotides are TGTGCCAGCAGTGAAGTCGTGAACACTGAAGCTTTCTTT. Its protein is CASSEVVNTEAFF.

This clone is labeled medium-sized. This chain joins TRBV7-9 and TRBJ2-5; tentative D call: TRBD2 (7 bases). Germline values: CDR1 SEHNR, CDR2 FQNEAQ (reference sequence). CDR3 length: 16 residues. The V gene lost 1 base and the J gene lost 3 bases, with 15 bases spanning the gap. CDR3 sequence (DNA): TGTGCCAGCAGCTTAGGGTTGGGAGGGGGAGAAGAGACCCAGTACTTC. This gives the protein CASSLGLGGGEETQYF.

The chain carries TRBV6-6 and TRBJ2-7; 10 bases align to TRBD2. Unmatched junction bases numbered 3, after V lost 6 bases and J lost 4 bases. The germline gives CDR1 MNHNY, CDR2 SVGAGI (reference sequence). The CDR3 contains 13 residues. CDR3 sequence reads: CASRLAGIYEQYF. CDR3 bases: TGTGCCAGCAGACTAGCGGGAATTTACGAGCAGTACTTC.

The rearrangement links TRBV9 to TRBJ2-2, with 7 bases identical to TRBD1. The germline V gene has CDR1 SGDLS and CDR2 YYNGEE. The V and J ends lost 3 bases and 5 bases, in that order; junction bases with no gene match: 4. The CDR3 contains 14 residues. The CDR3 here is CASSGQQGTGELFF. Written as DNA, the CDR3 is TGTGCCAGCAGCGGACAACAGGGGACCGGGGAGCTGTTTTTT. Full variable domain (remainder filled in from reference TRBV9 and TRBJ2-2): DSGVTQTPKHLITATGQRVTLRCSPRSGDLSVYWYQQSLDQGLQFLIQYYNGEERAKGNILERFSAQQFPDLHSELNLSSLELGDSALYFCASSGQQGTGELFFGEGSRLTVL.

The chain is built from TRBV18 and TRBJ1-4; TRBD1 matches 7 bases. Trimming at V came to 4 bases and at J to 8 bases, leaving 7 bases not matched to a gene. Germline V gene data show CDR1 as KGHSH and CDR2 as LQKENI. The CDR3 has 14 amino acids. This CDR3 reads CASSLGTDGEKLFF. In nucleotides, the CDR3 is TGTGCCAGCTCACTCGGGACAGATGGGGAAAAACTGTTTTTT. The full variable domain, its missing parts supplied by reference TRBV18 and TRBJ1-4, is NAGVMQNPRHLVRRRGQEARLRCSPMKGHSHVYWYRQLPEEGLKFMVYLQKENIIDESGMPKERFSAEFPKEGPSILRIQQVVRGDSAAYFCASSLGTDGEKLFFGSGTQLSVL.

This chain uses TRBV25-1 with TRBJ1-4; D not resolved. CDR1 is MGHDK, CDR2 SYGVNS, per germline. The ends were cut back, 4 bases at V and 0 bases at J, with 9 bases in the middle. The CDR3 is made up of 15 amino acids. CDR3 loop: CASSALFATNEKLFF. CDR3 bases: TGTGCCAGCAGTGCTCTATTCGCAACTAATGAAAAACTGTTTTTT.

This clone was picked up one time. This sequence joins TRBV7-2 and TRBJ2-7; a possible D gene is TRBD1 (6 bases). The CDR3 runs 14 residues. The germline V gene has CDR1 SGHTA and CDR2 FQGNSA. Trimming took off 1 base at V and 7 bases at J, with 14 bases between the two ends. Written as DNA, the CDR3 is TGTGCCAGCAGCTTAGGGGCAGGGGTGAAAGAGCAGTACTTC. Translating gives CASSLGAGVKEQYF.

The DNA for the CDR3 is TGTGCCACCAGCAGAGGCCAGGGTGGGGACACTGAAGCTTTCTTT. As protein: CATSRGQGGDTEAFF. The V call is TRBV15, the J call TRBJ1-1; D is possibly TRBD1 (5 bases). In germline, CDR1 is LNHNV, CDR2 YYDKDF (reference sequence). Trimming cost V 1 base and J 3 bases, with 12 bases left between them. This CDR3 has 15 amino acids.

The gene calls are TRBV5-1 and TRBJ1-2; 7 bases map to TRBD1. The CDR3 has 12 amino acids. Germline CDR1 SGHRS, CDR2 YFSETQ. The junction had 2 bases not matched to a gene; V was cut back by 3 bases and J by 6 bases. The CDR3 spells CASSYTGDGYTF. In nucleotides, the CDR3 is TGCGCCAGCAGCTATACAGGGGATGGCTACACCTTC.

The genes are TRBV4-2 and TRBJ2-6; 10 positions match TRBD1. The CDR3 totals 18 residues. V shed 6 bases and J 1 base; nucleotides not matched to a gene: 9. CDR1 LGHNA and CDR2 YNFKEQ come from the germline V gene. CDR3 bases: TGTGCCAGCAGTTCCCAGACAGGGGGCAGGTCTGGGGCCAACGTCCTGACTTTC. Amino acids: CASSSQTGGRSGANVLTF.

The V gene is TRBV30, the J gene TRBJ2-4; D is perhaps TRBD1 (6 bases). V shed 5 bases and J shed 7 bases, with 12 bases lying between them. Germline values: CDR1 GTSNPN, CDR2 SVGIG (reference sequence). This CDR3 is built from 12 residues. CDR3 DNA: TGTGCCTGGGGGGACAACGAGAACATTCAGTACTTC. Translated: CAWGDNENIQYF.